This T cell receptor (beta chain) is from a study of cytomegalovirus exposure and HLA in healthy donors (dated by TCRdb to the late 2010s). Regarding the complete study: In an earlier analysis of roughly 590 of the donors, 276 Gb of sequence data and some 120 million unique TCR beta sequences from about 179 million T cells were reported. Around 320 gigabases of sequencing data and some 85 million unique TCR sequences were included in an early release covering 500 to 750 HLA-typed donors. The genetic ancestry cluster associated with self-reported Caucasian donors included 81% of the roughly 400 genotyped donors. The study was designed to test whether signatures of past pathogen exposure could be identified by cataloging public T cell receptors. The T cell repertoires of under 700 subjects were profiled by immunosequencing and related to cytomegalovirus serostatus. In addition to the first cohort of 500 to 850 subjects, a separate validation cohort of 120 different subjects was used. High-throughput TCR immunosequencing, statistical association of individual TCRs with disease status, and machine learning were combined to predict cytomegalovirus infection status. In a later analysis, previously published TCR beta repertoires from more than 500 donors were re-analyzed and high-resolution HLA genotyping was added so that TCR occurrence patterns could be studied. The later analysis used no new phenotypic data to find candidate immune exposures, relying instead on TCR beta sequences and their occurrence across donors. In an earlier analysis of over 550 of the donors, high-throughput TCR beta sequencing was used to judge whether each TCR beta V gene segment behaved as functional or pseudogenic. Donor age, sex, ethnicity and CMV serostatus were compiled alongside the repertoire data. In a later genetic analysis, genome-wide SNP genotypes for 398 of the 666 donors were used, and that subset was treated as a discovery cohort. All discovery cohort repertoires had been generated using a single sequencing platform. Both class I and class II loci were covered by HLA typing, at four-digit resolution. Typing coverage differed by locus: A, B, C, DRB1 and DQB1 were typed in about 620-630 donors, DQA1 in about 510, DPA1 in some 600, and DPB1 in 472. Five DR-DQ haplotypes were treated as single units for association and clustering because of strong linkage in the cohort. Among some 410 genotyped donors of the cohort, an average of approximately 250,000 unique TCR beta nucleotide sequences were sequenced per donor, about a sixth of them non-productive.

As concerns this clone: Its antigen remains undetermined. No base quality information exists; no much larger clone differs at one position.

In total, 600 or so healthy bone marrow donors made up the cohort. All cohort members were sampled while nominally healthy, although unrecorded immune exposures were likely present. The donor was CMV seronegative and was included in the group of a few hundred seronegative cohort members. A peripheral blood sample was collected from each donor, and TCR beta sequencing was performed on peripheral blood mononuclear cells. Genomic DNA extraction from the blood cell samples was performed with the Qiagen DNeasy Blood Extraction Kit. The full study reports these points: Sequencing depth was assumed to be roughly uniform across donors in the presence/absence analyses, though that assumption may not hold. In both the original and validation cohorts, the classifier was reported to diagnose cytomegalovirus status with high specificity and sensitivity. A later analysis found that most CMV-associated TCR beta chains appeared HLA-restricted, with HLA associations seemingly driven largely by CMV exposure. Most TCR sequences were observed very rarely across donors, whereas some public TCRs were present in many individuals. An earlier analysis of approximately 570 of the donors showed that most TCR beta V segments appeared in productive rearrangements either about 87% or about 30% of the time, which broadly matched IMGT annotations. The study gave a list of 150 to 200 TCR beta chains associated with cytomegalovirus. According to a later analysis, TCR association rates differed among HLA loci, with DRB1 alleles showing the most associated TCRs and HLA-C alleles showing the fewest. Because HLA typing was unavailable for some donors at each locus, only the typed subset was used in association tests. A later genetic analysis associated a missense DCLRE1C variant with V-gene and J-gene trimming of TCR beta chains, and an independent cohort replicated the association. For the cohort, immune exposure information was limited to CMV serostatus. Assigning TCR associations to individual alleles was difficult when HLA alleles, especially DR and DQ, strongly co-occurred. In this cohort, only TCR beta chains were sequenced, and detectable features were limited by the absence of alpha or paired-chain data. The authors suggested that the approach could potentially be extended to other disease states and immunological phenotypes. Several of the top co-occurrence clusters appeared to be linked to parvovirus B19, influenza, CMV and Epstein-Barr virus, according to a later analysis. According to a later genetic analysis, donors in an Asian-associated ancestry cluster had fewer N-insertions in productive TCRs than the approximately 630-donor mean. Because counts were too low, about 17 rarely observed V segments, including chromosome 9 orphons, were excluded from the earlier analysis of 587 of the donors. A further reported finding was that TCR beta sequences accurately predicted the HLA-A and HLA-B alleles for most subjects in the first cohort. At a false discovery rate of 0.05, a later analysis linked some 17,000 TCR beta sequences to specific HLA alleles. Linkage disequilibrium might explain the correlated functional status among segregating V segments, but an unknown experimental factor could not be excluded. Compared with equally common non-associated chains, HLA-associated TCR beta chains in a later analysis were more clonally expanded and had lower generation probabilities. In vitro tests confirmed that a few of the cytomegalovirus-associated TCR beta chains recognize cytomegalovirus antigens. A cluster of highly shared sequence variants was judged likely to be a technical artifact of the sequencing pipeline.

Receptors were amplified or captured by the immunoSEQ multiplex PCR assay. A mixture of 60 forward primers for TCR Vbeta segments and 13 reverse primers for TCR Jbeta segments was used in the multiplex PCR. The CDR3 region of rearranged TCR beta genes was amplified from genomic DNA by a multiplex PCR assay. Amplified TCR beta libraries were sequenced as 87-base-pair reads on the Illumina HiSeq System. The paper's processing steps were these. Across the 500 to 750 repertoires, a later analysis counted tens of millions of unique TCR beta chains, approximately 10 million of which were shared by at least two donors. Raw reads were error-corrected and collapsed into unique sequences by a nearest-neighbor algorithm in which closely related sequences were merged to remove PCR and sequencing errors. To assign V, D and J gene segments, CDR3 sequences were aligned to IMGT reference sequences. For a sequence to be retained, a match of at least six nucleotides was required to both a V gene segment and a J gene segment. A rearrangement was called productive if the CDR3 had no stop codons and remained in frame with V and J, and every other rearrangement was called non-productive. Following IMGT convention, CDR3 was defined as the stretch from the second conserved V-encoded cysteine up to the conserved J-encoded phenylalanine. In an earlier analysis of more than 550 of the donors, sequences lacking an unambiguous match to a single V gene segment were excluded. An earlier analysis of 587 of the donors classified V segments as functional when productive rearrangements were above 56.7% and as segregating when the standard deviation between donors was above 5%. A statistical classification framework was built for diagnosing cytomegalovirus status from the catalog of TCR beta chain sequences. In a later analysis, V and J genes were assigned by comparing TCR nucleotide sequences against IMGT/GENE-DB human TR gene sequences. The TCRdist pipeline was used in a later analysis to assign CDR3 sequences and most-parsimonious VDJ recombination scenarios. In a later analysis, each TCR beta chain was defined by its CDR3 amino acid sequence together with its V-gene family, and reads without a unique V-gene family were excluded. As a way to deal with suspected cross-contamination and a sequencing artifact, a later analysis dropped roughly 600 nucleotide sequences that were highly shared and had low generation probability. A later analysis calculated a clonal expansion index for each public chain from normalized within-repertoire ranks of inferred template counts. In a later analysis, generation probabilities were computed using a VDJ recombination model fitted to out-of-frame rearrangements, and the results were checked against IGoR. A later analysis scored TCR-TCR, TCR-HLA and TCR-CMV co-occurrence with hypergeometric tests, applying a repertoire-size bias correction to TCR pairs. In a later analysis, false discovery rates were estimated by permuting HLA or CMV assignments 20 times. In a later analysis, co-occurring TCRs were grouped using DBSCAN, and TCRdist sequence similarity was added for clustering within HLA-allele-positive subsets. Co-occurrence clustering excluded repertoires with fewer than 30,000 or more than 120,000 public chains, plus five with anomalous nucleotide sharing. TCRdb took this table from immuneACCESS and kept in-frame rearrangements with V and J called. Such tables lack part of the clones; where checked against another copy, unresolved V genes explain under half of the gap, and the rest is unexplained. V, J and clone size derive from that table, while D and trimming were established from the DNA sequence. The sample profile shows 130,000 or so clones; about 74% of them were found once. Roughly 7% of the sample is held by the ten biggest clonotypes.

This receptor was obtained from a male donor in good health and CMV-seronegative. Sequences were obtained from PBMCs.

CDR3 reads: CASSQSTGSLSGNTIYF. The DNA is TGCGCCAGCAGCCAATCAACAGGGTCCCTCTCTGGAAACACCATATATTTT. The chain couples TRBV4-3 to TRBJ1-3; a tentative D call is TRBD1 (6 bases match). A distance of 14 bases separates the germline ends of V and J, which lose 2 bases and 0 bases respectively. The CDR3 covers 17 residues, taking in both the cysteine and the phenylalanine. The kept DNA is CDR3 alone, 51 bases in frame from the first base. Reading the germline V gene gives CDR1 LGHNA and CDR2 YSLEER.